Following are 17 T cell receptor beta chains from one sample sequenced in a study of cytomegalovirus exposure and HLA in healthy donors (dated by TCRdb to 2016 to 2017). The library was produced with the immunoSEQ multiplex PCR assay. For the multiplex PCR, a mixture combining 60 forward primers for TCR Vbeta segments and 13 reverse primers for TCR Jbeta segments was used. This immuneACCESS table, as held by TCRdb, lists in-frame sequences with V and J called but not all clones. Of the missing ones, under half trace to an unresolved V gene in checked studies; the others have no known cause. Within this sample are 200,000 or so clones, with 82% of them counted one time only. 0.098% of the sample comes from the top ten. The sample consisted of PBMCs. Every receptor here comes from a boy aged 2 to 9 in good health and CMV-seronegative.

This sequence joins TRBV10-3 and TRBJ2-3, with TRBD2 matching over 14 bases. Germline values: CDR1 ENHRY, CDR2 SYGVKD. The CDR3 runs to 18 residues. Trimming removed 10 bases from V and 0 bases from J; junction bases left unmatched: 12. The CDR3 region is CATGAGLAGDTSTDTQYF. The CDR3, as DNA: TGTGCCACGGGAGCGGGACTAGCGGGGGATACTAGCACAGATACGCAGTATTTT.

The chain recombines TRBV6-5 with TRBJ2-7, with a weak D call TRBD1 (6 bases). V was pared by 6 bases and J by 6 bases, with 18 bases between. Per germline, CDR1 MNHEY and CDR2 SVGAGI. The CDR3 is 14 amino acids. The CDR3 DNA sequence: TGTGCCAGCAGCCTCGGAGCGCGAGGGGGCGAGCAGTACTTC. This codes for CASSLGARGGEQYF.

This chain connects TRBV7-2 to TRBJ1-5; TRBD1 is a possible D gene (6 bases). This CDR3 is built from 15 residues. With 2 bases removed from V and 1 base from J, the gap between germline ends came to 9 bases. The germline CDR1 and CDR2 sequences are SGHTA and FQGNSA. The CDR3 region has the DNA TGTGCCAGCAGCTTAAGGGGGGGGAGCAATCAGCCCCAGCATTTT. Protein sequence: CASSLRGGSNQPQHF. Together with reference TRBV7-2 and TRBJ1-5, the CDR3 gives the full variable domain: GAGVSQSPSNKVTEKGKDVELRCDPISGHTALYWYRQSLGQGLEFLIYFQGNSAPDKSGLPSDRFSAERTGGSVSTLTIQRTQQEDSAVYLCASSLRGGSNQPQHFGDGTRLSIL.

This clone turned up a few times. The CDR3 reads CASSQDRGLEDEQFF. In nucleotides, the CDR3 is TGCGCCAGCAGCCAAGACAGGGGACTAGAGGATGAGCAGTTCTTC. This chain links TRBV4-3 with TRBJ2-1, with 8 nucleotides matching TRBD2. The CDR3 spans 15 residues. V shed 0 bases, J shed 8 bases, and the junction held 6 bases outside the gene matches. Germline assignment: CDR1 LGHNA and CDR2 YSLEER.

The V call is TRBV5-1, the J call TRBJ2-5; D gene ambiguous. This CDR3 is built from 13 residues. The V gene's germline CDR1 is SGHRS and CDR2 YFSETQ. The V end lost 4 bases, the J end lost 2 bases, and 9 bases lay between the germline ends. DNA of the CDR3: TGCGCCAGCAGCGAACAAGTACAAGAGACCCAGTACTTC. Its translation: CASSEQVQETQYF.

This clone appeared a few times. The CDR3 region has the DNA TGTGCCAGCAGCTTCCTAACACAGGGGAAAGGGACCCAGTACTTC. Its protein is CASSFLTQGKGTQYF. The V gene is TRBV13, the J gene TRBJ2-5; 7 bases agree with TRBD1. The CDR3 loop spans 15 amino acids. The V segment lost 3 bases and the J segment 7 bases; nucleotides outside the gene matches: 11. Germline CDR1 is PRHDT and CDR2 is FYEKMQ (reference sequence).

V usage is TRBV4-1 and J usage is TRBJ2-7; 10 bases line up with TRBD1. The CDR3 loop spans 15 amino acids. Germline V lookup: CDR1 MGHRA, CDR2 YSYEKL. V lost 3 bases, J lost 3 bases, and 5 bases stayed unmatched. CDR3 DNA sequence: TGCGCCAGCAGCCATGAGGACAGGGGGGACTACGAGCAGTACTTC. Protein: CASSHEDRGDYEQYF.

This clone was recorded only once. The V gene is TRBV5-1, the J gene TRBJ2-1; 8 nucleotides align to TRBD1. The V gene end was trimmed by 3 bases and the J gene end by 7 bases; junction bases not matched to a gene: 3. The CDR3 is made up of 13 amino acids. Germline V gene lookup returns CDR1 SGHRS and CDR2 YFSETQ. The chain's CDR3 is CASSWDRLNEQFF. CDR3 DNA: TGCGCCAGCAGCTGGGACAGGTTGAATGAGCAGTTCTTC.

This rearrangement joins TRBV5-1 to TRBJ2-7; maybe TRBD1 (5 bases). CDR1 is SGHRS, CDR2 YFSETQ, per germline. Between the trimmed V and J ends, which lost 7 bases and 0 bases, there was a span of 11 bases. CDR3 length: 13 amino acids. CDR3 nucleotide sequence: TGCGCCAGCTCAACAGGAGACTCCTACGAGCAGTACTTC. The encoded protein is CASSTGDSYEQYF.

CDR3 in amino acids: CASSLSGGGADTQYF. In nucleotides, the CDR3 is TGTGCCAGCAGCTTAAGCGGGGGAGGGGCAGATACGCAGTATTTT. The genes are TRBV7-9 and TRBJ2-3; 8 nucleotides align to TRBD2. Looked up from germline, CDR1 is SEHNR and CDR2 is FQNEAQ (reference sequence). V gave up 2 bases and J gave up 4 bases; unmatched junction bases: 5. CDR3 length: 15 amino acids.

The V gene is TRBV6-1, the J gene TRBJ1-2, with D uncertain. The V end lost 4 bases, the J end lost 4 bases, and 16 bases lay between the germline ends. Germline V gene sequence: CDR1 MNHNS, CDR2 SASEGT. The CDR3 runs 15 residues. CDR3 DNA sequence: TGTGCCAGCAGTGGATACCCTGCAGGCCTCTATGGCTACACCTTC. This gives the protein CASSGYPAGLYGYTF.

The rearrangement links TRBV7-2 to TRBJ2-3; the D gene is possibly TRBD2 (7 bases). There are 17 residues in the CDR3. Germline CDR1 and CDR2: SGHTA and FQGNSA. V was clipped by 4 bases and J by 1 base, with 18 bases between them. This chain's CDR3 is CASSSPSGGSRTDTQYF. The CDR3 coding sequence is TGTGCCAGCAGCTCCCCTTCGGGGGGCTCACGCACAGATACGCAGTATTTT.

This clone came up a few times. CDR3 nucleotide sequence: TGCGCCAGCAGCCTTGGGGGGGTTAAGACATCTGAAGCTTTCTTT. Amino acid sequence: CASSLGGVKTSEAFF. This chain connects TRBV5-1 to TRBJ1-1; maybe TRBD1 (5 bases). This CDR3 is 15 amino acids long. Germline CDR1 is SGHRS and CDR2 is YFSETQ. The V end was cut by 4 bases, the J end by 6 bases, with 19 bases between.

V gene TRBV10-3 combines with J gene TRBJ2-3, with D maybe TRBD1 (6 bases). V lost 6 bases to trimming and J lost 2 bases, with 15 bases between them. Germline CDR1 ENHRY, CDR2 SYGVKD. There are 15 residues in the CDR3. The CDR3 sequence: CAIRDGTRSTDTQYF. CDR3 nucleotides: TGTGCCATCAGAGACGGGACAAGGTCCACAGATACGCAGTATTTT.

CDR3: CASSPTFDSQETQYF. CDR3 sequence (DNA): TGTGCCAGCAGCCCAACCTTCGACAGCCAAGAGACCCAGTACTTC. The chain combines TRBV6-6 with TRBJ2-5; D is perhaps TRBD1 (5 bases). Trimming removed 6 bases at V and 1 base at J, with 15 bases between. The germline CDR1 and CDR2 sequences are MNHNY and SVGAGI (reference sequence). The CDR3 is made up of 15 amino acids.

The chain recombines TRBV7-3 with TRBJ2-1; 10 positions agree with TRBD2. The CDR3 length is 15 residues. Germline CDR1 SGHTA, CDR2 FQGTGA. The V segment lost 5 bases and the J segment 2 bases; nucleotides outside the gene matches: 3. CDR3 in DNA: TGTGCCAGCAGCAATCTAGCGGGGGCCTACAATGAGCAGTTCTTC. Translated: CASSNLAGAYNEQFF.

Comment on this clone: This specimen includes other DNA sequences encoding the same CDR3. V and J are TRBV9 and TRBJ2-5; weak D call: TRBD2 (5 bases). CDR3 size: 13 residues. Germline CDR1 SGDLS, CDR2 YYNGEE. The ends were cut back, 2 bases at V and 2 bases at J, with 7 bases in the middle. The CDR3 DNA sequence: TGTGCCAGCAGCGTGGGCGGGCAAGAGACCCAGTACTTC. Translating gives CASSVGGQETQYF.